This TCR beta chain is drawn from a study of blood T cells in healthy people across ages. Findings of the study overall: Roughly linear age-related decline in beta diversity appeared, significant by age 40.

The sample providers were healthy Caucasian people from Russia, aged about 6 to 90. Each sample used at least 7 million PBMCs. Together with a sample-barcoded 5' primer, a J-beta primer mix was included in a second PCR lasting roughly 6 to 12 cycles. TCRdb re-called the 5' RACE reads with MiXCR, one entry per CDR3 protein. The data hold over 700,000 distinct CDR3 sequences, with about 53% observed a single time. CDR1 and CDR2 (germline): SGHTA, FQGNSA. The CDR3 extends over 16 amino acids. Deletions cut 1 base from V and 1 base from J, with 13 bases between. Concerning this clonotype itself: Its matching antigen is unknown.

This rearrangement joins TRBV7-2 to TRBJ2-5; D may be TRBD2 (6 bases). The sample taken for sequencing was blood. The clonotype originates from a man older than 75 in good health. The CDR3 DNA follows: TGTGCCAGCAGCTTAGAAGGTTGGGGGGTCCAAGAGACCCAGTACTTC. It specifies CASSLEGWGVQETQYF.